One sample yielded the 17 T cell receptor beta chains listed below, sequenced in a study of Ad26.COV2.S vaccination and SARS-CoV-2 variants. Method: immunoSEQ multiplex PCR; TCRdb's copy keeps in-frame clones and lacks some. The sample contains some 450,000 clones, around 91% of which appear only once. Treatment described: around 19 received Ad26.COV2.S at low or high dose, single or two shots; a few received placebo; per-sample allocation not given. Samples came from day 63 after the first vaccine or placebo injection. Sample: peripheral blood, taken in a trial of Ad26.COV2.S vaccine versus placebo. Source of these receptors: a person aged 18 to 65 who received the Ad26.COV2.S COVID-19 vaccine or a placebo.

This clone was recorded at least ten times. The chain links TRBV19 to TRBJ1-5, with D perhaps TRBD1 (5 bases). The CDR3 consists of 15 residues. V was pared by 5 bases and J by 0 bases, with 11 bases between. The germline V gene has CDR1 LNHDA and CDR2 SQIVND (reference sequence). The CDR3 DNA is TGTGCCAGTAGTCAGGGATCGAATAGCAATCAGCCCCAGCATTTT. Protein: CASSQGSNSNQPQHF.

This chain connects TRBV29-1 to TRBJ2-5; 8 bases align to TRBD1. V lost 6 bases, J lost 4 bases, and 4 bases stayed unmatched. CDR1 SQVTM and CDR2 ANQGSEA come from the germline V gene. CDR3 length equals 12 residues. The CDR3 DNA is TGCAGCGTCTTACAGGGGGGAGAGACCCAGTACTTC. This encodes CSVLQGGETQYF.

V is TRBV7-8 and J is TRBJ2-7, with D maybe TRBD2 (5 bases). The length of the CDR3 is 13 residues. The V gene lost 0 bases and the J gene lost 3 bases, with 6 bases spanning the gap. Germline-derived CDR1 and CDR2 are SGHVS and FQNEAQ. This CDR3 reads CASSLAEDYEQYF. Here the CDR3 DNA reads TGTGCCAGCAGCTTAGCGGAGGACTACGAGCAGTACTTC.

CDR3 residues: CASSQDPGVNTGELFF. DNA of the CDR3: TGCGCCAGCAGCCAAGATCCGGGAGTGAACACCGGGGAGCTGTTTTTT. The chain carries TRBV4-3 and TRBJ2-2; D might be TRBD2 (6 bases). V gave up 0 bases and J gave up 1 base, with 9 bases separating them. Germline CDR1 reads LGHNA; CDR2 reads YSLEER. CDR3 length: 16 residues.

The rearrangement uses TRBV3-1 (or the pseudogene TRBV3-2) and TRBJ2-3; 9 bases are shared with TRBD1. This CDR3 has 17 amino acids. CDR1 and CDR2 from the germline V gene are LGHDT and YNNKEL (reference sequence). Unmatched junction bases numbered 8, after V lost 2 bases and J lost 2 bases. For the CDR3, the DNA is TGTGCCAGCAGCCAAACAGGGGGCCGGAAGTCCACAGATACGCAGTATTTT. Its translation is CASSQTGGRKSTDTQYF.

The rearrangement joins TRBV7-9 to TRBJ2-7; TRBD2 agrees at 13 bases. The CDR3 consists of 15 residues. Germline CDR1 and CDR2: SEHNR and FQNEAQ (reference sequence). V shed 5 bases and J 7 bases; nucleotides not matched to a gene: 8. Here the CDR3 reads CASSQPTSGRREQYF. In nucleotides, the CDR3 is TGTGCCAGCAGCCAGCCGACTAGCGGGAGGAGGGAGCAGTACTTC.

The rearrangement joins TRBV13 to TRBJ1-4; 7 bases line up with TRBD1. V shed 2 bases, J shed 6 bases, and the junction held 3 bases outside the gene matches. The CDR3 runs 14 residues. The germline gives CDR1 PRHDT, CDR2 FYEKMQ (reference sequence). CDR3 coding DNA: TGTGCCAGCAGCTTACAGGGGGGGGATGAAAAACTGTTTTTT. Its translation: CASSLQGGDEKLFF.

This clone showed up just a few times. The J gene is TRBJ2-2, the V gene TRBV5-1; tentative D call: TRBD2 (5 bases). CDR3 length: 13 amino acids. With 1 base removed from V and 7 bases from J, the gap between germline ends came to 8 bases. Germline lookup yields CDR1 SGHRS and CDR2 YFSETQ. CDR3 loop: CASSLIEGGELFF. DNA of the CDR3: TGCGCCAGCAGCTTGATAGAGGGCGGGGAGCTGTTTTTT. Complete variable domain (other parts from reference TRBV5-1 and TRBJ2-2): KAGVTQTPRYLIKTRGQQVTLSCSPISGHRSVSWYQQTPGQGLQFLFEYFSETQRNKGNFPGRFSGRQFSNSRSEMNVSTLELGDSALYLCASSLIEGGELFFGEGSRLTVL.

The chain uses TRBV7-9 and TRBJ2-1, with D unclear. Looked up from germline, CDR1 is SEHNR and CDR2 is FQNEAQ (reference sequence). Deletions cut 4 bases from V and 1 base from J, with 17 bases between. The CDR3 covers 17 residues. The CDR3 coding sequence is TGTGCCAGCAGCTCACACCCGGAGAGTTGGTCCTACAATGAGCAGTTCTTC. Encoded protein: CASSSHPESWSYNEQFF.

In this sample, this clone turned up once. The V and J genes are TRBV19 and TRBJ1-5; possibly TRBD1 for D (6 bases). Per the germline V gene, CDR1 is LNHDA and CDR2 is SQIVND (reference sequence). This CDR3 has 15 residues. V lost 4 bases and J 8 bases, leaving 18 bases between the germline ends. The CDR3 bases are TGTGCCAGTAGTAATGCCGGGACATCGGACGAGCCCCAGCATTTT. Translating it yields CASSNAGTSDEPQHF.

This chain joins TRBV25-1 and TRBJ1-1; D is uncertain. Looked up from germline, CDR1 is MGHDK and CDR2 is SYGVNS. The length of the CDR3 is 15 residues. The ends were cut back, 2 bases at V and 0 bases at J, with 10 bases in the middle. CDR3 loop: CASSEHGDMNTEAFF. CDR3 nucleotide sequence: TGTGCCAGCAGTGAACATGGGGATATGAACACTGAAGCTTTCTTT.

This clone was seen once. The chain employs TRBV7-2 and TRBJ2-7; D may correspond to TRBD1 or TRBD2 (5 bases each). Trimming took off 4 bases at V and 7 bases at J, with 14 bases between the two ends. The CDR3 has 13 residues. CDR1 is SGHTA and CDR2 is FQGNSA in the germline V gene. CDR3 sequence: CASSSDRGREQYF. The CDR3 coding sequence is TGTGCCAGCAGCTCCGACCGGGGCAGGGAGCAGTACTTC.

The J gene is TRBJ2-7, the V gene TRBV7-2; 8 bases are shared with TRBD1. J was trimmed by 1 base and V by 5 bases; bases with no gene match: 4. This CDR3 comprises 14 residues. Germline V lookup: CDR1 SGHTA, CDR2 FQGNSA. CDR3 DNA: TGTGCCAGCAGCCTATGGGACAGGTCCTACGAGCAGTACTTC. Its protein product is CASSLWDRSYEQYF.

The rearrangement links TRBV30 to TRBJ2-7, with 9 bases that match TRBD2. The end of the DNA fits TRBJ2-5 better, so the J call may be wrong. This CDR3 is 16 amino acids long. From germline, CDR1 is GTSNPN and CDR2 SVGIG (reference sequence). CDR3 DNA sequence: TGTGCCTGGAGTGTACTCGGACTAGCGAGGCAAGAGACCCAGTACTTC. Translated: CAWSVLGLARQETQYF.

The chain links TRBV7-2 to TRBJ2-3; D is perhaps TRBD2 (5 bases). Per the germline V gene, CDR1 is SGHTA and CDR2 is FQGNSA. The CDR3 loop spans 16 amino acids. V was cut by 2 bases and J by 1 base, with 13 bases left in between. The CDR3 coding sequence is TGTGCCAGCAGCTTACAACCGGACTGGGGCACAGATACGCAGTATTTT. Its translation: CASSLQPDWGTDTQYF.

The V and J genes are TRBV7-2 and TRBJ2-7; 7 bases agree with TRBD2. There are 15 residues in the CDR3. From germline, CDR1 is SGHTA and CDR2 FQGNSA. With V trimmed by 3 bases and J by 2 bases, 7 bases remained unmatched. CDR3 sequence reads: CASSLGGVRAYEQYF. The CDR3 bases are TGTGCCAGCAGCTTGGGGGGGGTCAGGGCCTACGAGCAGTACTTC.

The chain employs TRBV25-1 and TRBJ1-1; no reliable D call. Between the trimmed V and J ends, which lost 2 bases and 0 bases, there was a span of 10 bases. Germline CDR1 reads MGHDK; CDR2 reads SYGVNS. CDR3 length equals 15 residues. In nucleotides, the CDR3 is TGTGCCAGCAGTGAAAGTGCGGGTATGAACACTGAAGCTTTCTTT. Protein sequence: CASSESAGMNTEAFF.